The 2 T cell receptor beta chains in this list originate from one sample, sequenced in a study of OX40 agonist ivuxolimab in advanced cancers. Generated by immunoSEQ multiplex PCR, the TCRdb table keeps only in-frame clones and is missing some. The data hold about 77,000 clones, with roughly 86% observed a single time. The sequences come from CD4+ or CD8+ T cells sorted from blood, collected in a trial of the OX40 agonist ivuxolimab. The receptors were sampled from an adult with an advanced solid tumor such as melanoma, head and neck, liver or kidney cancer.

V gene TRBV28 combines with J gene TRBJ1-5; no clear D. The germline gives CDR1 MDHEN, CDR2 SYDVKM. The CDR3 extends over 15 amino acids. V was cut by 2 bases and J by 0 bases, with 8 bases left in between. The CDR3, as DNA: TGTGCCAGCAGTTTAGGTGGAAATAGCAATCAGCCCCAGCATTTT. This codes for CASSLGGNSNQPQHF. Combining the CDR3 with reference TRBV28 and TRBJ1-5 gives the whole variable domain DVKVTQSSRYLVKRTGEKVFLECVQDMDHENMFWYRQDPGLGLRLIYFSYDVKMKEKGDIPEGYSVSREKKERFSLILESASTNQTSMYLCASSLGGNSNQPQHFGDGTRLSIL.

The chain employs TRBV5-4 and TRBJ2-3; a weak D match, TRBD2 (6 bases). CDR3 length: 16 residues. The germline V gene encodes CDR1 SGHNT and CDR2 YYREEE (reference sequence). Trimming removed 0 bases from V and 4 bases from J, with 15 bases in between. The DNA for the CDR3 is TGTGCCAGCAGCTTGGCTCCGGAGCGGGTCCCAGATACGCAGTATTTT. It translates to CASSLAPERVPDTQYF.